The entry that follows covers one TCR beta chain sequence. Deletions cut 0 bases from V and 3 bases from J, with 6 bases between. CDR3 size: 13 residues. The germline V gene encodes CDR1 MNHEY and CDR2 SMNVEV (reference sequence). The sample is drawn from a study of blood T cell repertoires in COVID-19. In the authors' workflow: Reference gene primer amplification gave estimated nucleated cell counts. Measured with immunoSEQ multiplex PCR; TCRdb has only the in-frame clones, and not every one. D and trimming come from the DNA, and the V and J calls and clone size come from that table. The profile shows about 260,000 clones, around 86% of them singletons.

The chain has TRBV27 and TRBJ2-7; D is undetermined. The specimen sequenced was peripheral blood. The TCR sequence derives from a man in his forties who had recovered from COVID-19. The CDR3 loop reads CASSLSPIYEQYF. The DNA of the CDR3 is TGTGCCAGCAGTTTATCTCCCATCTACGAGCAGTACTTC.